Listed below are T cell receptor beta chains from one sample, sequenced in a study of T-cell reconstitution after alpha-beta-depleted transplantation in children. A single record per CDR3 protein comes from TCRdb applying MiXCR to the PCR reads. The sample has about 510,000 distinct CDR3 sequences; roughly 11% are singletons. The sample was PBMCs, mostly from graft donor cells, taken 180 days after TCRalphabeta/CD19-depleted stem cell transplant. These receptor sequences come from a female patient aged 2-9 years who had a stem cell transplant for aplastic anemia, so the T cells may come from the graft donor. CDR3s include the opening cysteine and the closing phenylalanine or tryptophan. Fields, in order: V gene, CDR3 protein.

V: TRBV7-8; CDR3: CASSFKRIPRNEQFF
V: TRBV18; CDR3: CASSPPNGLLNTDTQYF
V: TRBV7-8; CDR3: CASSLRTSGRSRKPNEQFF
V: TRBV19; CDR3: CASNELNTGELFF
V: TRBV5-5; CDR3: CASSSLGGPYNEQFF
V: TRBV9; CDR3: CASSRTGTGGYFDYGYTF
V: TRBV7-8; CDR3: CASSLNDRGGNEQFF
V: TRBV7-9; CDR3: CASSLGDALSGADIQYF
V: TRBV4-3; CDR3: CASSQAPTGSYNEQFF
V: TRBV9; CDR3: CASSVESPSYNEQFF
V: TRBV28; CDR3: CASSLLGGGTSVYEQYF
V: TRBV19; CDR3: CASSPIQGPWTEAFF
V: TRBV7-2; CDR3: CASSLTGTSGSYF
V: TRBV28; CDR3: CASSFSPPHRQMSYLVGETFF
V: TRBV5-1; CDR3: CASSPLVGQGPNYGYTF
V: TRBV6-2/TRBV6-3; CDR3: CASIDRAASYEQYF